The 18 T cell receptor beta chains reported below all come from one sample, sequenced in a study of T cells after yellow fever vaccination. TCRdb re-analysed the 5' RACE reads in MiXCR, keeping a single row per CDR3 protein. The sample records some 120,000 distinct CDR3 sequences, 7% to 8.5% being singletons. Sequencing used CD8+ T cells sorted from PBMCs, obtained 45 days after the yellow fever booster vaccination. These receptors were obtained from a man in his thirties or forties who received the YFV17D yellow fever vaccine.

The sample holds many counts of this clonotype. The CDR3 coding sequence is TGCAGCGTTGAAAGGGCCTTGACTGGCACAGATACGCAGTATTTT. Translation gives CSVERALTGTDTQYF. The J gene is TRBJ2-3, the V gene TRBV29-1, with unresolved D. The germline CDR1 and CDR2 sequences are SQVTM and ANQGSEA. The CDR3 loop spans 15 amino acids. V dropped 2 bases and J dropped 1 base, with 13 bases sitting between them.

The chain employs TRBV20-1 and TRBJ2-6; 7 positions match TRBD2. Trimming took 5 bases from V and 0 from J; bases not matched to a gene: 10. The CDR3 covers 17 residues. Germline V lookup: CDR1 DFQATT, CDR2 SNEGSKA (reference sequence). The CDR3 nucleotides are TGCAGTGCTCCCCGGGGCAGGGAGGGCTCTGGGGCCAACGTCCTGACTTTC. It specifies CSAPRGREGSGANVLTF.

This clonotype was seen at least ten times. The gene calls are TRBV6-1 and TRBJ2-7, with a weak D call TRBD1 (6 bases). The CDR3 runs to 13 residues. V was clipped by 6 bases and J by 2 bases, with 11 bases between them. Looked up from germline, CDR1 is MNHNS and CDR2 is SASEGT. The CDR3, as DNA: TGTGCCAGCAGCGGCACAGGGCCCTACGAGCAGTACTTC. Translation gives CASSGTGPYEQYF.

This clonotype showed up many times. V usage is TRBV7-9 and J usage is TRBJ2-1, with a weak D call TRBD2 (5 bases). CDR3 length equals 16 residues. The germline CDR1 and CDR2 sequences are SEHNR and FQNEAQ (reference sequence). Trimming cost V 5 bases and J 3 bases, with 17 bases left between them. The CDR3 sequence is CASSPTIVGFYNEQFF. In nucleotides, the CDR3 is TGTGCCAGCAGCCCGACTATAGTCGGGTTCTACAATGAGCAGTTCTTC. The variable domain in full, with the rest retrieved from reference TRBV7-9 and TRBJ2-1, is DTGVSQNPRHKITKRGQNVTFRCDPISEHNRLYWYRQTLGQGPEFLTYFQNEAQLEKSRLLSDRFSAERPKGSFSTLEIQRTEQGDSAMYLCASSPTIVGFYNEQFFGPGTRLTVL.

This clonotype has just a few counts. The CDR3 sequence: CASSRVAGSTDTQYF. In DNA, the CDR3 is TGTGCCAGCAGCCGGGTAGCGGGAAGCACAGATACGCAGTATTTT. The chain combines TRBV6-1 with TRBJ2-3, with TRBD2 matching 8 bases. Germline loops: CDR1 MNHNS, CDR2 SASEGT. The CDR3 has 15 residues. The junction had 5 bases not matched to a gene; V was cut back by 6 bases and J by 0 bases.

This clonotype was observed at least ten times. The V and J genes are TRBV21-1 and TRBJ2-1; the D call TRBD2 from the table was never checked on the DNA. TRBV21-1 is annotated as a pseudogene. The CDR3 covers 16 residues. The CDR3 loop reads CASSRKGLNSYNEQFF. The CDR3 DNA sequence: TGTGCCAGCAGCAGGAAGGGACTGAACTCCTACAATGAGCAGTTCTTC.

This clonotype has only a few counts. The CDR3: CASSFGTETPGAQETQYF. Written as DNA, the CDR3 is TGTGCCAGCAGTTTTGGTACTGAGACACCGGGCGCACAAGAGACCCAGTACTTC. This rearrangement joins TRBV12-3 or TRBV12-4 to TRBJ2-5; D is unclear. V was cut by 3 bases and J by 2 bases, with 22 bases left in between. This CDR3 comprises 18 residues.

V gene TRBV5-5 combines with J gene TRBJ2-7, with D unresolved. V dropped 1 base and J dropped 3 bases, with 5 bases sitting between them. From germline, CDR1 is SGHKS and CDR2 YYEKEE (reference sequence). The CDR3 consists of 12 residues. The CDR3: CASSLFDYEQYF. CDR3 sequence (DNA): TGTGCCAGCAGCTTGTTTGACTACGAGCAGTACTTC.

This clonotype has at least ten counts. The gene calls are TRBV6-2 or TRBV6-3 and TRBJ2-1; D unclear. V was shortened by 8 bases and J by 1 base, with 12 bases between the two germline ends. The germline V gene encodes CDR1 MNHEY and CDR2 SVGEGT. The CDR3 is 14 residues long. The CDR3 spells CASHTLGSYNEQFF. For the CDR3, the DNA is TGTGCCAGCCATACCCTCGGATCCTACAATGAGCAGTTCTTC.

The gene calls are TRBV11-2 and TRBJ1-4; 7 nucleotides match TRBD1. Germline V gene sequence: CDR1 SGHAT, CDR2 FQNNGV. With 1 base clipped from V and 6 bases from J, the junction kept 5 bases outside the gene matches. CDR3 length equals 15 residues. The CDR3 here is CASSLVRGPYEKLFF. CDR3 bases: TGTGCCAGCAGCTTAGTTAGGGGGCCCTATGAAAAACTGTTTTTT.

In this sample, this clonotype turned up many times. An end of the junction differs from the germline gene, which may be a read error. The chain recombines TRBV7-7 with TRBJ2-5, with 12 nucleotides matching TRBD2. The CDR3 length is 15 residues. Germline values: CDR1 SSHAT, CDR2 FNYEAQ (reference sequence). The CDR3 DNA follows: TGTGCTAGCAGCAGGACTAGCGGGATCCAAGAGACCCAGTACTTC. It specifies CASSRTSGIQETQYF.

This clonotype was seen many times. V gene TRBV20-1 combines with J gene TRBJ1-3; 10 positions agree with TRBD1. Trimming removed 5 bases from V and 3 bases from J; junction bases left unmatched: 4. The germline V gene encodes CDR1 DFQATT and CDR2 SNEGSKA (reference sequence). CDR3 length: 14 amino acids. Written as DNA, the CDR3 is TGCAGTGCTGGGGACAGGGGAGGTGGAAACACCATATATTTT. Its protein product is CSAGDRGGGNTIYF.

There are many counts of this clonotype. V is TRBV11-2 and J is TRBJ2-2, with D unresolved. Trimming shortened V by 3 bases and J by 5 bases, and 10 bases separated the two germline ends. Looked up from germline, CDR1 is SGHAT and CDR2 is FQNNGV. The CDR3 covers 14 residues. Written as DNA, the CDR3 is TGTGCCAGCAGCTTGATGGAGCGTACCGGGGAGCTGTTTTTT. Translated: CASSLMERTGELFF.

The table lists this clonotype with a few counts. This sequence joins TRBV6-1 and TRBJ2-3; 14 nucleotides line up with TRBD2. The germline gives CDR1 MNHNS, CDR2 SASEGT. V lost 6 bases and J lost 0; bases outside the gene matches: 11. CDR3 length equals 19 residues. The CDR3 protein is CASSPPPTSGRVSTDTQYF. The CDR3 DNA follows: TGTGCCAGCAGCCCACCCCCGACTAGCGGGAGGGTTAGCACAGATACGCAGTATTTT.

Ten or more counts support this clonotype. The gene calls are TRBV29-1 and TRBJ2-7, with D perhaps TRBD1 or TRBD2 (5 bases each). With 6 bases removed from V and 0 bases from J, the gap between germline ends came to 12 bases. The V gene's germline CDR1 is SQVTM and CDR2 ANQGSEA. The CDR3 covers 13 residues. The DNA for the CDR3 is TGCAGCGTCAGGGTTAGCGCCTCCTACGAGCAGTACTTC. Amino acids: CSVRVSASYEQYF.

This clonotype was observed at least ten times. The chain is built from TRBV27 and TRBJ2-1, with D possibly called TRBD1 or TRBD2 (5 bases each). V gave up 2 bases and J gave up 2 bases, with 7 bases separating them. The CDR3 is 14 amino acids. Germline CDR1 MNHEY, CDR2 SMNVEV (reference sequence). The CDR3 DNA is TGTGCCAGCAGTTTACGGGGCACCTACAATGAGCAGTTCTTC. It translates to CASSLRGTYNEQFF.

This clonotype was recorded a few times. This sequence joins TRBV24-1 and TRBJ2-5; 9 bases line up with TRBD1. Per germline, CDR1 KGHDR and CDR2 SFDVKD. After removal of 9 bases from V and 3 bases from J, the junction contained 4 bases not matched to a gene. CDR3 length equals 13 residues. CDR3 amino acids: CATGWDREETQYF. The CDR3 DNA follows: TGTGCCACCGGTTGGGACAGGGAAGAGACCCAGTACTTC.

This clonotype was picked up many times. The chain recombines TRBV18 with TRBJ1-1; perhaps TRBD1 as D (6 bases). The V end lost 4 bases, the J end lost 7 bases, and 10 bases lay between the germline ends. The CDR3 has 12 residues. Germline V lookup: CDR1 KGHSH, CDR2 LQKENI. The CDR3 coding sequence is TGTGCCAGCTCACTCTTACAGGGTGAAGCTTTCTTT. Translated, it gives CASSLLQGEAFF.